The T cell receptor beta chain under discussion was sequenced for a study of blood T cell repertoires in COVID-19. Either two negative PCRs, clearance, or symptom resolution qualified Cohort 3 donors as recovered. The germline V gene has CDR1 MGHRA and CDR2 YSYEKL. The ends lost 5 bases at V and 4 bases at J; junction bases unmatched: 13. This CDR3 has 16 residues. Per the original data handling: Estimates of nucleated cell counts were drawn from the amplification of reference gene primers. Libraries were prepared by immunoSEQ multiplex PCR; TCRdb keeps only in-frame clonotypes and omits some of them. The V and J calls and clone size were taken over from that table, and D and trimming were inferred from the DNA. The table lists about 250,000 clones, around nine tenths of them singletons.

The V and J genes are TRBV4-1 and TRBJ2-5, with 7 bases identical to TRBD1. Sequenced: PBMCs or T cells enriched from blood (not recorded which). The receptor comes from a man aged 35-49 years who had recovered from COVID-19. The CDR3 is CASSSPGQKFGETQYF. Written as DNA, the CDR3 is TGCGCCAGCAGCTCACCGGGACAGAAGTTTGGAGAGACCCAGTACTTC.